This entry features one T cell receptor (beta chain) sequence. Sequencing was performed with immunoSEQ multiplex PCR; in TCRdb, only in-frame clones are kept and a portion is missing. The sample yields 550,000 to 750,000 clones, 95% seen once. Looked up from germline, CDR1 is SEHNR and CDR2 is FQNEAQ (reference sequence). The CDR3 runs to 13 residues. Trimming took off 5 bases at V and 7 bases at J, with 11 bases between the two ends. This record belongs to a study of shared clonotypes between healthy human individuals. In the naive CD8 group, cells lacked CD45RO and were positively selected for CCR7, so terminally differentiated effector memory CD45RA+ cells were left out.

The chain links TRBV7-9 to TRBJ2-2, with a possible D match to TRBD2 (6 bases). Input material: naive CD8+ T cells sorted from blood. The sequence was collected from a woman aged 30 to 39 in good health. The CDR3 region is CASSAVGGGELFF. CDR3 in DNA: TGTGCCAGCAGCGCAGTCGGGGGCGGGGAGCTGTTTTTT. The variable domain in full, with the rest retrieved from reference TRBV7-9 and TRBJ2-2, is DTGVSQNPRHKITKRGQNVTFRCDPISEHNRLYWYRQTLGQGPEFLTYFQNEAQLEKSRLLSDRFSAERPKGSFSTLEIQRTEQGDSAMYLCASSAVGGGELFFGEGSRLTVL.